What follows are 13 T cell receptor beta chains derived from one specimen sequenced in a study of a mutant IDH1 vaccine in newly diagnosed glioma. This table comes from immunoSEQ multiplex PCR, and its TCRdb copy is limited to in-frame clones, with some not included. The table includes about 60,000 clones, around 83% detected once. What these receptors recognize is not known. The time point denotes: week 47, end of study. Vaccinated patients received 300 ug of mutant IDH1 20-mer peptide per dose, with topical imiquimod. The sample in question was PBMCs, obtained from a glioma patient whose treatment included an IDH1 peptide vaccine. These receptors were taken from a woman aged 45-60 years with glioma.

Here the CDR3 reads CASSQGGGYEQYF. CDR3 sequence (DNA): TGTGCCAGCAGCCAAGGGGGGGGTTACGAGCAGTACTTC. The chain carries TRBV6-1 and TRBJ2-7; D is perhaps TRBD2 (7 bases). The CDR3 spans 13 residues. Germline lookup yields CDR1 MNHNS and CDR2 SASEGT. V was pared by 6 bases and J by 4 bases, with 13 bases between.

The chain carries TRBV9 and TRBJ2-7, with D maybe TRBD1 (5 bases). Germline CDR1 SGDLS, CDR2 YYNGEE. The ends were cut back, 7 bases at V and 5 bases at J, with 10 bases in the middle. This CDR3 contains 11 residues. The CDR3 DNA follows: TGTGCCAGCGGACCCAGGGACGAGCAGTACTTC. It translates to CASGPRDEQYF.

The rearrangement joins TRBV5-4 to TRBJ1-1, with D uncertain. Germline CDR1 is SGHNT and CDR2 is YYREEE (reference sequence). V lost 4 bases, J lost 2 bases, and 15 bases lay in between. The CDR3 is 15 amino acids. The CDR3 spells CASSPQPGVNTEAFF. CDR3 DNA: TGTGCCAGCAGCCCACAGCCGGGAGTAAACACTGAAGCTTTCTTT.

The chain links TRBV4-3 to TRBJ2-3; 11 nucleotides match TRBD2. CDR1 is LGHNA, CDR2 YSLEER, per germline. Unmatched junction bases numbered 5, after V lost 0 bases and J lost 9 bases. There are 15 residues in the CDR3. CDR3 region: CASSQDRTSGLTQYF. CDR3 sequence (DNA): TGCGCCAGCAGCCAAGATCGGACTAGCGGGCTCACGCAGTATTTT.

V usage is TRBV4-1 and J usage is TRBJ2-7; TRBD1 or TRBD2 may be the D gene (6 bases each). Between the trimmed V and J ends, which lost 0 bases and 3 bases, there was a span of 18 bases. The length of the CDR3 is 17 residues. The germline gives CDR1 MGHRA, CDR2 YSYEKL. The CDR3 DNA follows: TGCGCCAGCAGCCAAGATGCCCGGGGGCGGGCTGACTACGAGCAGTACTTC. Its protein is CASSQDARGRADYEQYF.

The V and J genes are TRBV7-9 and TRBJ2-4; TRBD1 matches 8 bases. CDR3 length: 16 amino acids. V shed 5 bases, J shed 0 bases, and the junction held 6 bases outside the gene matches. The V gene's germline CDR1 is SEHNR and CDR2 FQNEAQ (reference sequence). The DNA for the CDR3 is TGTGCCAGCAGCCCAGGACAGGGCCTAGCCAAAAACATTCAGTACTTC. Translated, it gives CASSPGQGLAKNIQYF. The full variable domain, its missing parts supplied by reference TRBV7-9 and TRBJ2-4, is DTGVSQNPRHKITKRGQNVTFRCDPISEHNRLYWYRQTLGQGPEFLTYFQNEAQLEKSRLLSDRFSAERPKGSFSTLEIQRTEQGDSAMYLCASSPGQGLAKNIQYFGAGTRLSVL.

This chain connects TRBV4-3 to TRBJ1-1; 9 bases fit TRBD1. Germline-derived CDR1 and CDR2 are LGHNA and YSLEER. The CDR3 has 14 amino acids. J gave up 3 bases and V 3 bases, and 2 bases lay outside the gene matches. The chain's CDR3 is CASSQGQGDTEAFF. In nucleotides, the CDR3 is TGCGCCAGCAGCCAGGGACAGGGTGACACTGAAGCTTTCTTT.

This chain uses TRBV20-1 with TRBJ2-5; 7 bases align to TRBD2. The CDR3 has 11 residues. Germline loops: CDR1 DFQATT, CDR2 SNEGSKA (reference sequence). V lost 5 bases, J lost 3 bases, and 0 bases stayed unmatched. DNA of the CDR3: TGCAGTGCTGGGGGGGAAGAGACCCAGTACTTC. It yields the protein CSAGGEETQYF.

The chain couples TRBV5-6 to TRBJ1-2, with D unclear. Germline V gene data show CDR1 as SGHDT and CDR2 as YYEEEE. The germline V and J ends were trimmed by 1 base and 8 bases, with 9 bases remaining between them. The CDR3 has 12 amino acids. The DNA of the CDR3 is TGTGCCAGCAGCTTGTGGCCCTTAGGCTACACCTTC. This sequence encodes CASSLWPLGYTF.

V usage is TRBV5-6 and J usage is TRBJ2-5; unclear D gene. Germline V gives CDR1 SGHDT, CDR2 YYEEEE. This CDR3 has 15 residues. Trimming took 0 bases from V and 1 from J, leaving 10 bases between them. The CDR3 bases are TGTGCCAGCAGCTTGGGCAGGATTACCCAAGAGACCCAGTACTTC. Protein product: CASSLGRITQETQYF.

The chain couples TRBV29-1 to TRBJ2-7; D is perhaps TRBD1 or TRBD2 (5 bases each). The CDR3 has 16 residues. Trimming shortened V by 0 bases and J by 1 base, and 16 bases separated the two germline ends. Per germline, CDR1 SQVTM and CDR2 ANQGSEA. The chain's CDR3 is CSVEDPAGTPSYEQYF. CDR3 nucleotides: TGCAGCGTTGAAGATCCAGCAGGGACCCCTTCCTACGAGCAGTACTTC.

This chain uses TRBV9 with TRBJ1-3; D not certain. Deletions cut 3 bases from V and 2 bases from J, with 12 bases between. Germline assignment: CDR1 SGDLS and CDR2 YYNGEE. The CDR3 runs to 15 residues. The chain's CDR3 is CASSGGPKAGNTIYF. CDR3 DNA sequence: TGTGCCAGCAGCGGCGGCCCGAAGGCTGGAAACACCATATATTTT.

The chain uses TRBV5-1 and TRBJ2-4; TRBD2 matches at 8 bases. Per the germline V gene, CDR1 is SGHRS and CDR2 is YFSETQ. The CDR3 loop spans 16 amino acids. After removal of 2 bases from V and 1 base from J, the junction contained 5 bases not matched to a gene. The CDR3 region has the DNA TGCGCCAGCAGCTTAATGGCTAGCGGGGCCAAAAACATTCAGTACTTC. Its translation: CASSLMASGAKNIQYF.